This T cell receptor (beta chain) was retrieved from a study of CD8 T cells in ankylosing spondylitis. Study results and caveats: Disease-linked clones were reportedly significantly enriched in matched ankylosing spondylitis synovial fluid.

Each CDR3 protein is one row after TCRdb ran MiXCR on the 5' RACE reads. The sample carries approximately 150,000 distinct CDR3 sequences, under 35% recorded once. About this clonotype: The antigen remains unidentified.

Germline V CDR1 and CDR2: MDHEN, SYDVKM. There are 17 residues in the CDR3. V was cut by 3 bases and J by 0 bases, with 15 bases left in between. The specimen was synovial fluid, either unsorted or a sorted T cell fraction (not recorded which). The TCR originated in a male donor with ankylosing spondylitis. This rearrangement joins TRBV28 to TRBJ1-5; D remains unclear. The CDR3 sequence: CASSFLSGSYSNQPQHF. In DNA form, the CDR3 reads TGTGCCAGCAGTTTTTTATCGGGCAGCTATAGCAATCAGCCCCAGCATTTT.